The TCR beta chain described here comes from a study of cytomegalovirus exposure and HLA in healthy donors. Study-level points and caveats: Sequencing likely caused a cluster of highly shared sequence variants.

The CDR3 sequence is 15 residues long. V was shortened by 1 base and J by 0 bases, with 9 bases between the two germline ends. Germline CDR1 reads MGHRA; CDR2 reads YSYEKL. This clone was seen only a few times. Antigen unknown. PCR primers comprised 60 Vbeta and 13 Jbeta primers. Original methodology: An analysis performed later counted 75 million to 80 million unique TCR beta chains (around 11 million of them shared). Sequenced by immunoSEQ multiplex PCR; TCRdb stores in-frame clones only, minus some. Clone size and the V and J calls come from that table; the DNA yielded D and trimming. Among roughly 120,000 clones, less than 70% were seen once, and the ten largest hold 2% to 2.5%.

The chain combines TRBV4-1 with TRBJ1-1; the D is unclear. The sequenced sample was PBMCs. This clonotype originated in a woman aged 25-40 years in good health and CMV-seronegative. In DNA form, the CDR3 reads TGCGCCAGCAGCCAAGTAAGTCCTATGAACACTGAAGCTTTCTTT. It encodes CASSQVSPMNTEAFF.